Here is one T cell receptor beta chain with its context. Its specificity is not known. These data are taken from a study of vaccination and CD4 T cells after COVID-19. The wider study: The stimulus for the cells was overlapping spike peptides derived from SARS-CoV-2, HCoV-NL63, HCoV-OC43 and HCoV-229E.

Described treatment: roughly 11-day PBMC culture with coronavirus spike peptide pools or control peptides (ViraFEST assay). Sequenced with the Oncomine TCR Beta short-read assay was DNA taken from cultured CD4+ T cells. TCRdb independently ran MiXCR on the PCR reads; one entry per CDR3 protein. The sample consists of some 9,300 distinct CDR3 sequences, approximately 59% of them appearing once. The CDR3 has 18 residues. Trimming removed 4 bases at V and 0 bases at J, with 17 bases between. Germline CDR1 and CDR2: KGHDR and SFDVKD. The sequenced material came from CD4+ T cells from blood, cultured in vitro. The chain employs TRBV24-1 and TRBJ2-2; D remains ambiguous. The source is a human donor who had recovered from COVID-19. The CDR3, as DNA: TGTGCCACCAGTGAACCTGCTTCGGGCAGGCCGAACACCGGGGAGCTGTTTTTT. This sequence encodes CATSEPASGRPNTGELFF.